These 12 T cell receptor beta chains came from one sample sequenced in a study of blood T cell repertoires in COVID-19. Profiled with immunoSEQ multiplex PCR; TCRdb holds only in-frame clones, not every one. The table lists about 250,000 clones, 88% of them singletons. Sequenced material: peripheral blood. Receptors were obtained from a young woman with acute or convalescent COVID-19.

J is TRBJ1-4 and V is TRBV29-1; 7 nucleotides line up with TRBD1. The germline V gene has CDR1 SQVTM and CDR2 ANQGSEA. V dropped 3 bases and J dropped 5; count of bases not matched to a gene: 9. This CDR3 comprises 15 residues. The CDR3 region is CSVEGLGRGNEKLFF. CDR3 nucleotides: TGCAGCGTTGAGGGGTTGGGCAGGGGGAATGAAAAACTGTTTTTT.

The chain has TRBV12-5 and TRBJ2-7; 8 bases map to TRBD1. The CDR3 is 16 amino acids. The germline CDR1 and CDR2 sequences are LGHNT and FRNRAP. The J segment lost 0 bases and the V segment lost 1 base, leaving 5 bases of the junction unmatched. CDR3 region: CASGLGDRIFSYEQYF. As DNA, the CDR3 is TGTGCTAGTGGTTTGGGGGACAGGATCTTCTCCTACGAGCAGTACTTC.

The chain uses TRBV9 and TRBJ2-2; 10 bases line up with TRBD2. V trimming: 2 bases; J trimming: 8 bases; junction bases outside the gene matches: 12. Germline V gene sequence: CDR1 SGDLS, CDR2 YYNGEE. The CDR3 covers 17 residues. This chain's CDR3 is CASSVLVSGRAGGELFF. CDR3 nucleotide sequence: TGTGCCAGCAGCGTTCTTGTAAGCGGGAGGGCAGGTGGGGAGCTGTTTTTT.

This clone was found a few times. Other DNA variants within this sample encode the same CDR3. The CDR3 DNA follows: TGTGCCAGCAGCCGGGAGGAGACCCAGTACTTC. Protein sequence: CASSREETQYF. The chain recombines TRBV5-4 with TRBJ2-5; possible D gene TRBD2, 6 bases. Trimming took off 4 bases at V and 5 bases at J, with 6 bases between the two ends. This CDR3 has 11 residues. The V gene's germline CDR1 is SGHNT and CDR2 YYREEE (reference sequence).

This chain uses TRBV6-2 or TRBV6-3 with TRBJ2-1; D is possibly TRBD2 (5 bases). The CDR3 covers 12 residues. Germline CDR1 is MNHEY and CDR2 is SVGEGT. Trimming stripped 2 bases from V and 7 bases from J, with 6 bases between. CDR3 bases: TGTGCCAGCAGTTACGGGGAGAATGAGCAGTTCTTC. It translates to CASSYGENEQFF.

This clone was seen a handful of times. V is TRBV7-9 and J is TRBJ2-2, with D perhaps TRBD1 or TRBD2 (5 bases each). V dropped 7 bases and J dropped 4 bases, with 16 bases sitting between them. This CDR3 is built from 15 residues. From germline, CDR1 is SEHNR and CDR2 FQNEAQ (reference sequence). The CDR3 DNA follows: TGTGCCAGCAAGTTGAGGGGCGCCAGCACCGGGGAGCTGTTTTTT. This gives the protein CASKLRGASTGELFF.

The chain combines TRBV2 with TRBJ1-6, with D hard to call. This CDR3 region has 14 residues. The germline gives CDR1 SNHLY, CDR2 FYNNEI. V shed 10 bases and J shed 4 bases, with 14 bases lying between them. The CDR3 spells CATFGGAYNSPLHF. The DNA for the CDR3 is TGTGCCACCTTTGGAGGTGCATATAATTCACCCCTCCACTTT.

The chain's CDR3 is CASSVFLATQAHEQYF. The CDR3, as DNA: TGTGCCAGCAGCGTCTTTCTAGCCACTCAAGCCCACGAGCAGTACTTC. The chain carries TRBV13 and TRBJ2-7, with D tentatively TRBD2 (5 bases). CDR1 is PRHDT, CDR2 FYEKMQ, per germline (reference sequence). V gave up 5 bases and J gave up 5 bases, with 22 bases separating them. The CDR3 extends over 16 amino acids.

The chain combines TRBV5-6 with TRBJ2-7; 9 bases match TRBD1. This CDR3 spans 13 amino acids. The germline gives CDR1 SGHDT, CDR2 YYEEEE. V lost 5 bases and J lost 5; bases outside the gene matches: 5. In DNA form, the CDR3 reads TGTGCCAGCAGGCGTGACAGGGGGGACGAGCAGTACTTC. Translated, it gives CASRRDRGDEQYF.

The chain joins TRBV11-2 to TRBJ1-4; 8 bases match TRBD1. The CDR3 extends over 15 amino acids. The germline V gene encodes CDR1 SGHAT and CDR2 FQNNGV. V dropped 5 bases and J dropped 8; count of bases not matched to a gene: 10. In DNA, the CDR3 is TGTGCCAGCAGCCCAGGGACAGGTTTGCGGGAAAAACTGTTTTTT. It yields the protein CASSPGTGLREKLFF.

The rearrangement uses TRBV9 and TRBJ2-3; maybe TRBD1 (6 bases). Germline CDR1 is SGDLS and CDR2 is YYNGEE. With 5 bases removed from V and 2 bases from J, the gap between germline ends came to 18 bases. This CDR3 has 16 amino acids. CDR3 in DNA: TGTGCCAGCAGACCCCATCGGACAGAAGACACAGATACGCAGTATTTT. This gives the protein CASRPHRTEDTDTQYF.

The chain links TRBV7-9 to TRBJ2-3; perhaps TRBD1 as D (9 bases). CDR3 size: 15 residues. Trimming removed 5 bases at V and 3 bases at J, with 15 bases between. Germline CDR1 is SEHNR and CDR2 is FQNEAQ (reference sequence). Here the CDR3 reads CASSRGGQGTDTQYF. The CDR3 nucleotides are TGTGCCAGCAGCCGGGGGGGACAGGGTACAGATACGCAGTATTTT.